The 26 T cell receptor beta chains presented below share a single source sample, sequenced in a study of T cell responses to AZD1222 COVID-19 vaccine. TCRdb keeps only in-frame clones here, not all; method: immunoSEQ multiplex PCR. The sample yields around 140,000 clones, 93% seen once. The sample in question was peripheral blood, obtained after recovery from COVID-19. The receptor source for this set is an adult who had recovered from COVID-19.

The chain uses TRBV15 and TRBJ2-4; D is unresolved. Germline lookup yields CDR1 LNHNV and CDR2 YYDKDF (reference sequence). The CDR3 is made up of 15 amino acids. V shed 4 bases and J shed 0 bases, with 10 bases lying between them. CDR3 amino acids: CATSNVVLAKNIQYF. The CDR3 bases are TGTGCCACCAGCAACGTAGTACTAGCCAAAAACATTCAGTACTTC.

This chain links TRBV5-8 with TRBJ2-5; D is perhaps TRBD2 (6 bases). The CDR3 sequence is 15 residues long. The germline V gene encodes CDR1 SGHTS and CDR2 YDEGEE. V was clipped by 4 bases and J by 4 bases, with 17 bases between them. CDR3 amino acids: CASSGELARGETQYF. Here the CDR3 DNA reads TGTGCCAGCAGCGGAGAACTAGCCCGGGGAGAGACCCAGTACTTC. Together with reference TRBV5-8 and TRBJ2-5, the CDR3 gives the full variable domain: EAGVTQSPTHLIKTRGQQATLRCSPISGHTSVYWYQQALGLGLQFLLWYDEGEERNRGNFPPRFSGRQFPNYSSELNVNALELEDSALYLCASSGELARGETQYFGPGTRLLVL.

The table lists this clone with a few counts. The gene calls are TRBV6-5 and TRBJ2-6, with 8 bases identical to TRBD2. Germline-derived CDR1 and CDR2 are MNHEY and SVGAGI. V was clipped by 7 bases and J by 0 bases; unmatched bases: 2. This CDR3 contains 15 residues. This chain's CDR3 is CASTGGASGANVLTF. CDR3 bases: TGTGCCAGCACGGGAGGGGCCTCTGGGGCCAACGTCCTGACTTTC.

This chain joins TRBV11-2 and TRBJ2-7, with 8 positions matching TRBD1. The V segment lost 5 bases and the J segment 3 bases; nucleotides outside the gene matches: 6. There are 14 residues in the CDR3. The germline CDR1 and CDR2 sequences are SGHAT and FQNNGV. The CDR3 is CASSVRQGLYEQYF. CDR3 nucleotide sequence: TGTGCCAGCAGCGTCCGACAGGGGCTCTACGAGCAGTACTTC.

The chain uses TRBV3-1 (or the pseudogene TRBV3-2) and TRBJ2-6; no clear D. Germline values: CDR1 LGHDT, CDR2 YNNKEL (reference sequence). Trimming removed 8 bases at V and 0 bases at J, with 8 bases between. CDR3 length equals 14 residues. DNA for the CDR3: TGTGCCAGCGGGTACTTCTCTGGGGCCAACGTCCTGACTTTC. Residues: CASGYFSGANVLTF.

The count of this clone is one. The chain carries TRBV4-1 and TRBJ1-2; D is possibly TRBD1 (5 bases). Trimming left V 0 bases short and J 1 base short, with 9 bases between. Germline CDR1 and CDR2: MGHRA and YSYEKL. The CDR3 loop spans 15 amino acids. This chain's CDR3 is CASSQDGGNNYGYTF. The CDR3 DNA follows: TGCGCCAGCAGCCAAGATGGGGGGAATAACTATGGCTACACCTTC.

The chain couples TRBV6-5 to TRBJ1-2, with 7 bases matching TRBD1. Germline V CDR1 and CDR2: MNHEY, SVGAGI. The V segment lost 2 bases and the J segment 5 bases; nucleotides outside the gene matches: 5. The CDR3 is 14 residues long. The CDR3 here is CASSYGRQGYGYTF. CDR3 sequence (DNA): TGTGCCAGCAGTTACGGGCGACAGGGTTATGGCTACACCTTC.

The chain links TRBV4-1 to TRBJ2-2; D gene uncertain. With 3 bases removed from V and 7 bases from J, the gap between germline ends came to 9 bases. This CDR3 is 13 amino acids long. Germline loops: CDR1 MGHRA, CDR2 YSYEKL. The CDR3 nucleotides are TGCGCCAGCAGCCAGCTCTTCGACGGGGAGCTGTTTTTT. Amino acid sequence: CASSQLFDGELFF.

CDR3 residues: CASSGHKVGQGYYGYTF. The CDR3 bases are TGTGCCAGCAGCGGCCACAAGGTCGGGCAGGGGTACTATGGCTACACCTTC. The chain carries TRBV9 and TRBJ1-2, with D perhaps matching TRBD1 (6 bases). Trimming pared 3 bases from V and 3 bases from J, leaving 21 bases between. The germline CDR1 and CDR2 sequences are SGDLS and YYNGEE. The CDR3 length is 17 residues.

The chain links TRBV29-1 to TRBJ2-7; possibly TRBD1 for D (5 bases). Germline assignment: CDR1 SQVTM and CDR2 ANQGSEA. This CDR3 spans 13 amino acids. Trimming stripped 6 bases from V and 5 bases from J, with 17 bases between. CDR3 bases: TGCAGCGTCCACAAAAGGGGCATCGACGAGCAGTACTTC. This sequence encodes CSVHKRGIDEQYF.

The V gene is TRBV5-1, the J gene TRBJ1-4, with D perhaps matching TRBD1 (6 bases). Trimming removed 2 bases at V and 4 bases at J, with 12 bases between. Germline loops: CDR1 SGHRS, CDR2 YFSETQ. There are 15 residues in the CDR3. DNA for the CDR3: TGCGCCAGCAGCTTACAGGGTCAGGGTAATGAAAAACTGTTTTTT. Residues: CASSLQGQGNEKLFF.

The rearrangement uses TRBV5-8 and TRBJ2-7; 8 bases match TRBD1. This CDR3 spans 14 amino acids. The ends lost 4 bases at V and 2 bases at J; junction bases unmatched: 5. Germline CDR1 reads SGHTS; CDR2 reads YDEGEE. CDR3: CASSIGQGPYEQYF. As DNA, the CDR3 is TGTGCCAGCAGCATAGGACAGGGCCCCTACGAGCAGTACTTC.

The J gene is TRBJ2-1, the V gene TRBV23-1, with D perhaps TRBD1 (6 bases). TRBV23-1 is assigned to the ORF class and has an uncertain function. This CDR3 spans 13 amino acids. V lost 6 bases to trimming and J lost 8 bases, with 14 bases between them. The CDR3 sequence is CASRGPKGDEQFF. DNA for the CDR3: TGCGCCAGCAGAGGGCCGAAGGGGGATGAGCAGTTCTTC.

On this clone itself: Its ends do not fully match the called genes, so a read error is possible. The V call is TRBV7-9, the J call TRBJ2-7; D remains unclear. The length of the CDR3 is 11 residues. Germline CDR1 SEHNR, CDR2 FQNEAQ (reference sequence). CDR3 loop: CASSFSSEQYF. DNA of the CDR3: TGTGCCAGCAGCTTCTCCTCCGAGCAGTACTTC.

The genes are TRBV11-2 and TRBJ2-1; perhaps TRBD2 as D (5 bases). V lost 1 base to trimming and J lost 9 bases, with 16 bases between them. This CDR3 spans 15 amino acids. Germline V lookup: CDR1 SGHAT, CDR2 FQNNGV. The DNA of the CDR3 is TGTGCCAGCAGCTTAGGGCTAGCAATGGAGACTGAGCAGTTCTTC. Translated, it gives CASSLGLAMETEQFF. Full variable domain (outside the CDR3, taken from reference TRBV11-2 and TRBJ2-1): EAGVAQSPRYKIIEKRQSVAFWCNPISGHATLYWYQQILGQGPKLLIQFQNNGVVDDSQLPKDRFSAERLKGVDSTLKIQPAKLEDSAVYLCASSLGLAMETEQFFGPGTRLTVL.

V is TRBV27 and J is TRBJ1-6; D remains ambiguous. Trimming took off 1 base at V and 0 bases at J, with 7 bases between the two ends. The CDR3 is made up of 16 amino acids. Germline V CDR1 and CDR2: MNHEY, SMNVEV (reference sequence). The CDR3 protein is CASSLLIGSYNSPLHF. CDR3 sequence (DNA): TGTGCCAGCAGTTTATTAATCGGCTCCTATAATTCACCCCTCCACTTT.

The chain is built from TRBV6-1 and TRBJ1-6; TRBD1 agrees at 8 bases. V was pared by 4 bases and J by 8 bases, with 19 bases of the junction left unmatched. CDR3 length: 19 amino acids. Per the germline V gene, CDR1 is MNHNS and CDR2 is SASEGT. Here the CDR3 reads CASSGGRTGTRPRDSPLHF. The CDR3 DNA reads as TGTGCCAGCAGTGGAGGGCGGACAGGGACTCGCCCTAGGGATTCACCCCTCCACTTT.

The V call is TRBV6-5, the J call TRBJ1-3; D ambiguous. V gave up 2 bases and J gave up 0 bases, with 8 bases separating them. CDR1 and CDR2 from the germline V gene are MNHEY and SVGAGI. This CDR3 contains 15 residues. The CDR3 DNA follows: TGTGCCAGCAGTTACAGGGATGACTCTGGAAACACCATATATTTT. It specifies CASSYRDDSGNTIYF.

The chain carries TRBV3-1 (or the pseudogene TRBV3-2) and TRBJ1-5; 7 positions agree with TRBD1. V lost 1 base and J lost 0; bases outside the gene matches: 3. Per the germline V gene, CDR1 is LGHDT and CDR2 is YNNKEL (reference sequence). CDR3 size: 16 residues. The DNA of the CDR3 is TGTGCCAGCAGCCAAGGGACAGGCCGTAGCAATCAGCCCCAGCATTTT. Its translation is CASSQGTGRSNQPQHF.

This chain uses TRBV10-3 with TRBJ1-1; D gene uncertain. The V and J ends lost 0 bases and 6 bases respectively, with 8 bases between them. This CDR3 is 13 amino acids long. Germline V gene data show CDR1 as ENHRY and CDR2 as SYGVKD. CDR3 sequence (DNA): TGTGCCATCAGTGAGTCGGGCGTACCTGAAGCTTTCTTT. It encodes CAISESGVPEAFF.

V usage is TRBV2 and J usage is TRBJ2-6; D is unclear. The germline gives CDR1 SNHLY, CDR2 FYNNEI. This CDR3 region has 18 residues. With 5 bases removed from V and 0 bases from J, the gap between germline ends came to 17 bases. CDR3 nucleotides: TGTGCCAGCAGTCGTGGACGAACGTTAAGCTCTGGGGCCAACGTCCTGACTTTC. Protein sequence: CASSRGRTLSSGANVLTF.

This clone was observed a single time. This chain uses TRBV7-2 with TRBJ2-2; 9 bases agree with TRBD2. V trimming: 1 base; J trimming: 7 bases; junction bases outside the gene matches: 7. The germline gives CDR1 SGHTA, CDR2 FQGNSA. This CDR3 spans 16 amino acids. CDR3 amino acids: CASSLEGTSSGGELFF. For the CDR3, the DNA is TGTGCCAGCAGCTTAGAAGGGACTAGCTCCGGCGGGGAGCTGTTTTTT. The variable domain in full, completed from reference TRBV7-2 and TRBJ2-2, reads GAGVSQSPSNKVTEKGKDVELRCDPISGHTALYWYRQSLGQGLEFLIYFQGNSAPDKSGLPSDRFSAERTGGSVSTLTIQRTQQEDSAVYLCASSLEGTSSGGELFFGEGSRLTVL.

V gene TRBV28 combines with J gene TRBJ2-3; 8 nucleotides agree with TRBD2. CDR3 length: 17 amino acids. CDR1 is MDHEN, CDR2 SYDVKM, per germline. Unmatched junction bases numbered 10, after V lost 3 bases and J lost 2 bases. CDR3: CASSLVTSGDSTDTQYF. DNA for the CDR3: TGTGCCAGCAGTTTGGTTACTAGCGGAGACTCCACAGATACGCAGTATTTT.

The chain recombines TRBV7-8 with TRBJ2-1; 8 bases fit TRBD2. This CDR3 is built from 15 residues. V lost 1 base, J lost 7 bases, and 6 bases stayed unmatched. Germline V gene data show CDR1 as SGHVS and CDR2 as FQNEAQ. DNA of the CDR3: TGTGCCAGCAGCTTAGACAGCGGGAGAGGGAATGAGCAGTTCTTC. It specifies CASSLDSGRGNEQFF.

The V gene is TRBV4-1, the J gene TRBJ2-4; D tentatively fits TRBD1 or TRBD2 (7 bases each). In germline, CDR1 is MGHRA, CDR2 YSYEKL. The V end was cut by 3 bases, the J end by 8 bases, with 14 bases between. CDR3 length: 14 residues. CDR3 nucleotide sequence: TGCGCCAGCAGCCAGGAGACAGGGAGGGACATTCAGTACTTC. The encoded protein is CASSQETGRDIQYF.

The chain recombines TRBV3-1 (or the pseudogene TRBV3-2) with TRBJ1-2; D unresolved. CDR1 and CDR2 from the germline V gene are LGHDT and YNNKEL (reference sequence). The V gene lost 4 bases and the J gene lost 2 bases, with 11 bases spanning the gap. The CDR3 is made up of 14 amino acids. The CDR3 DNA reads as TGTGCCAGCAGCCTTCCAACAGTCAACTATGGCTACACCTTC. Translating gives CASSLPTVNYGYTF.